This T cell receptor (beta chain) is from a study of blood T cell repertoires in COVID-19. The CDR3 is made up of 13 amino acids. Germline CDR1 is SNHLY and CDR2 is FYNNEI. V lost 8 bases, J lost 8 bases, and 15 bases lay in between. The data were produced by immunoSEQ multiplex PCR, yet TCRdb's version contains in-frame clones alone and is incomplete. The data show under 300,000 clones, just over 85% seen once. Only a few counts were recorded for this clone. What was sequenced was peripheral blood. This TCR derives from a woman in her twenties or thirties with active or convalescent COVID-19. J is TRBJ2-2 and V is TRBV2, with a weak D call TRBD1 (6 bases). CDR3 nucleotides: TGTGCCAGCGGATTCTACAGGGTGGGGGAGCTGTTTTTT. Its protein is CASGFYRVGELFF.